This T cell receptor (beta chain) was captured in a study of somatic mutations in T cells in chronic GVHD (dated by TCRdb to the early 2020s). Comments on this clone: There is no known antigen for this receptor. Base qualities are missing; no much larger clone stands one base away.

For sorting, staining was performed with anti-CD3, anti-CD4, anti-CD8 and a Vbeta20 antibody from the IOTest Beta Mark kit on a FACSAria III, and a purity above 98% was achieved. Peripheral blood was collected in sodium heparin tubes and mononuclear cells were isolated by Ficoll-Paque PLUS density gradient centrifugation. Before TCRbeta deep sequencing, the CD4+ Vbeta20+, CD4+ Vbeta20-, and CD8+ T cell fractions were FACS-sorted. V is pruned by 5 bases and J by 12 bases, leaving 12 bases of the junction without a gene match. Measured from the cysteine to the phenylalanine, the CDR3 is 13 residues long. The retained sequence is limited to the CDR3, 39 bases, with the frame set at the first base. The germline V gene gives CDR1 as MNHEY and CDR2 as SVGAGI. Genomic DNA was isolated and then used for TCRbeta deep sequencing. The immunoSEQ assay, provided as a commercial service, was used for both TCRbeta CDR3 sequencing and the initial data processing. Turning to the authors' computational methods: Reads were demultiplexed, adapter and primer sequences were trimmed, similar clones were merged through frequency-ratio clustering, and V, D, J genes were annotated using IMGT. The table comes from immuneACCESS by way of TCRdb, which keeps in-frame sequences with V and J called. Part of the clones is missing from these tables; in studies checked, under half for an unresolved V gene and the rest for unknown reasons. V and J calls and clone size are as listed in that table; D and trimming were resolved from the DNA. This sample comprises 13,000 to 15,000 clones, 78% of them detected only once. The ten most abundant clones make up 32% of the sample.

The origin of this receptor is a male patient in his fifties with chronic graft-versus-host disease. After transplantation, some T cells may belong to the graft donor instead of the recipient. In this chain, TRBV6-5 is recombined with TRBJ2-7; TRBD1 matches 8 bases in the middle. The sample consisted of Vbeta20-negative CD4+ T cells from blood. According to the study, the label for this sample's cell subset or site signals: CD4+ T cells sorted as TCR Vbeta20 negative by flow cytometry. The bases are TGTGCCAGCAGTGAAGTGACAAAGGGACAGGTGTACTTC. Translated, this gives CASSEVTKGQVYF.